This T cell receptor (beta chain) is drawn from a study of human T cells and chemical hapten exposure. Whole-study context: Investigators sensitized roughly 2 cm by roughly 2 cm of upper inner arm skin with 2% DPC.

This clonotype came up many times. The library put unique molecular identifiers onto individual cDNA molecules. TCRdb recomputed calls from the RACE reads with MiXCR, one row per CDR3 protein. The sample has nearly 350,000 distinct CDR3 sequences; 6% to 8.5% are singletons. Indicated time point: patch test 1, 2 weeks after DPC sensitization. Indicated treatment: therapeutic diphenylcyclopropenone sensitization with weekly scalp DPC. The CDR3 contains 14 residues. V lost 6 bases, J lost 3 bases, and 5 bases stayed unmatched. The specimen was whole blood, collected in connection with sensitization to the hapten diphenylcyclopropenone (DPC). This sequence was found in a woman in her late teens or twenties with alopecia areata. Some clones in this sample may be carry-over from other donors' samples. This chain joins TRBV12-3 or TRBV12-4 and TRBJ2-7; 10 bases map to TRBD1. The CDR3, as DNA: TGTGCCAGCAGGGGGACAGGGGCCGGCTACGAGCAGTACTTC. Protein product: CASRGTGAGYEQYF.